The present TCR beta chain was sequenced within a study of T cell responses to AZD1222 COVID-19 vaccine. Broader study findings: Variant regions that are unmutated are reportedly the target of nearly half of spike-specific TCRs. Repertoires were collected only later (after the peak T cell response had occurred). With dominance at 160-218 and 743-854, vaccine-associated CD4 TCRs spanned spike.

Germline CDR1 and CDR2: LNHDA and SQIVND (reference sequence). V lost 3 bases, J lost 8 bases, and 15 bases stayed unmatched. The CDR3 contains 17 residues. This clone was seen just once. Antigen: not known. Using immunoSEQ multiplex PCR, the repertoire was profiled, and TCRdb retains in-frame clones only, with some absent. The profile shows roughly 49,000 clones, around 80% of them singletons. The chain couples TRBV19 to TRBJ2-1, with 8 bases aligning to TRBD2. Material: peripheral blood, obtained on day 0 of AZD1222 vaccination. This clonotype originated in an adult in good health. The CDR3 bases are TGTGCCAGTAGTATTTCGTTGGTGGCGGGAGGTAGGGATGAGCAGTTCTTC. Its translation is CASSISLVAGGRDEQFF.